This note documents a single T cell receptor (beta chain) sequence. Its matching antigen is unknown. One base away lies a much larger clone, so this may be a sequencing read error. These data come from a study of tumor and adjacent non-tumor tissue in lung cancer. The overall study: There were roughly 11 adenocarcinoma, 2 squamous cell carcinoma and 1 small cell lung cancer cases. About 4.17 million productive TCRbeta reads were obtained per sample on average. Study-level results: TCR diversity was significantly greater in tumor than normal lung tissue.

A modified ARM-PCR protocol with three rounds of nested PCR amplified TCRbeta. MiXCR, applied by TCRdb to the multiplex PCR reads, yields one record per CDR3 protein. Of 120,000 or so distinct CDR3 sequences in the sample, over 65% were seen once. No cell sorting was done before RNA was extracted from the tissue. The CDR3 covers 14 residues. J gave up 7 bases and V 7 bases, and 9 bases lay outside the gene matches. The clonotype comes from a man aged 30 to 39 with non-small cell lung cancer. The source material was lung tumor tissue. The V gene is TRBV12-3 or TRBV12-4, the J gene TRBJ1-5, with 8 nucleotides matching TRBD1. For the CDR3, the DNA is TGTGCCAGCAACTCCGGGACAGGCCACCAGCCCCAGCATTTT. Its protein is CASNSGTGHQPQHF.